This TCR beta chain was captured in a study of identical twins. Findings and limits, study-wide: High-abundance cord blood beta clonotypes had fewer insertions; memory repertoires showed none. Among monozygotic twins, out-of-frame TCR alpha sharing exceeded what models predicted. For zero-insertion analyses, partial confounding could come from invariant MAIT and iNKT cells.

The CDR3 runs 15 residues. Deletions cut 0 bases from V and 1 base from J, with 11 bases between. The germline CDR1 and CDR2 sequences are DFQATT and SNEGSKA (reference sequence). Template switching introduced a universal primer site, and the cDNA bore unique molecular identifiers. MiXCR, run by TCRdb on the 5' RACE reads, gives a single entry per CDR3 protein. The table lists 1.5 million to 2 million distinct CDR3 sequences, around 33% of them singletons. Notes on this clonotype: Its antigen is undetermined.

The chain uses TRBV20-1 and TRBJ2-3; a possible D gene is TRBD2 (5 bases). The TCR comes from a newborn girl in good health. The sample comprised cord blood. The CDR3 DNA reads TGCAGTGCTAGAGATCCTAGCCTTGGCACAGATACGCAGTATTTT. This translates into CSARDPSLGTDTQYF.